This T cell receptor beta chain was recorded in a study of metastatic and nonmetastatic thyroid tumors. As for the study in general: The comparison covered peripheral blood and tumor or nodule tissue in malignant and benign thyroid patients. The study's findings and limits: Malignant thyroid tumors reportedly had TCR beta diversity that was significantly higher than in benign nodules, in blood and tumor.

Nobody among the patients had been given any treatment before thyroid surgery. Germline V gives CDR1 KGHSH, CDR2 LQKENI. The CDR3 spans 14 residues. V lost 0 bases and J 5 bases, leaving 11 bases between the germline ends. The table lists this clone with many counts. Its antigen is not known. TCRdb re-clonotyped the PCR reads through MiXCR. Of tens of thousands of clones listed, roughly an eighth are singletons. Sequencing input: tumor tissue. V gene TRBV18 combines with J gene TRBJ2-7; D gene unclear. The clonotype originates from a female donor with papillary thyroid cancer or a benign thyroid nodule (not recorded which). Some clones in this sample may be carry-over from other donors' samples. CDR3: CASSPPVRSHEQYF. The CDR3 DNA follows: TGTGCCAGCTCACCACCGGTTAGGAGCCACGAGCAGTACTTC.